These 30 T cell receptor beta chains were sequenced from one sample in a study of blood T cell repertoires in COVID-19. The table came from immunoSEQ multiplex PCR; TCRdb's copy has only in-frame clones and leaves some out. The sample has some 68,000 clones, roughly nine tenths seen once; the top ten hold around 4.4%. The source material was peripheral blood. The receptors here all came from a man between 50 and 59 years old with active COVID-19.

This chain joins TRBV2 and TRBJ1-1; 10 bases match TRBD1. The CDR3 is 14 amino acids. Germline V CDR1 and CDR2: SNHLY, FYNNEI. The ends lost 6 bases at V and 5 bases at J; junction bases unmatched: 6. CDR3 loop: CASSRQGANTEAFF. CDR3 coding DNA: TGTGCCAGCAGCCGACAGGGGGCGAATACTGAAGCTTTCTTT.

The J gene is TRBJ1-5, the V gene TRBV4-3; D is perhaps TRBD1 (5 bases). V lost 1 base, J lost 5 bases, and 12 bases lay in between. Germline assignment: CDR1 LGHNA and CDR2 YSLEER. The CDR3 runs 15 residues. CDR3 in amino acids: CASSQGRGSDQPQHF. The CDR3 nucleotides are TGCGCCAGCAGCCAAGGGAGGGGCTCAGATCAGCCCCAGCATTTT.

The J gene is TRBJ1-1, the V gene TRBV18, with a tentative D call TRBD1 (5 bases). The CDR3 covers 15 residues. CDR1 and CDR2 from the germline V gene are KGHSH and LQKENI. V lost 6 bases, J lost 6 bases, and 20 bases lay in between. This CDR3 reads CASSPRFNLRAEAFF. The CDR3 DNA is TGTGCCAGCTCTCCTCGATTTAATCTCAGGGCTGAAGCTTTCTTT.

The V call is TRBV13, the J call TRBJ2-1; possible D gene TRBD2, 6 bases. From germline, CDR1 is PRHDT and CDR2 FYEKMQ (reference sequence). The CDR3 totals 15 residues. V lost 0 bases, J lost 3 bases, and 9 bases lay in between. The CDR3 loop is CASSLGGGNYNEQFF. CDR3 DNA sequence: TGTGCCAGCAGCTTAGGTGGGGGGAACTACAATGAGCAGTTCTTC.

The chain couples TRBV6-5 to TRBJ2-2, with 14 bases lining up with TRBD2. The germline V gene has CDR1 MNHEY and CDR2 SVGAGI. This CDR3 region has 15 residues. V dropped 6 bases and J dropped 7; count of bases not matched to a gene: 4. Here the CDR3 reads CASRPTSGRGGELFF. CDR3 coding DNA: TGTGCCAGCAGGCCGACTAGCGGGAGGGGCGGGGAGCTGTTTTTT.

The chain is built from TRBV19 and TRBJ2-1; 7 bases match TRBD2. The CDR3 has 16 residues. Losses at the gene ends were 7 bases for V and 7 bases for J; bases not matched to a gene: 16. Germline lookup yields CDR1 LNHDA and CDR2 SQIVND (reference sequence). CDR3 in DNA: TGTGCCAGTACCCCAAAGCCGGGACTACATACAAATGAGCAGTTCTTC. Translating it yields CASTPKPGLHTNEQFF.

This chain uses TRBV2 with TRBJ1-2, with D unresolved. The CDR3 is 16 residues long. Germline-derived CDR1 and CDR2 are SNHLY and FYNNEI. The V end lost 2 bases, the J end lost 7 bases, and 20 bases lay between the germline ends. The CDR3 nucleotides read TGTGCCAGCAGTGAAAGAGGAAGCCTCCTCAGTTTTGGCTACACCTTC. Translation: CASSERGSLLSFGYTF.

The V and J genes are TRBV6-5 and TRBJ2-7; D perhaps matches TRBD1 (6 bases). The germline gives CDR1 MNHEY, CDR2 SVGAGI. The CDR3 is made up of 14 amino acids. V was shortened by 5 bases and J by 4 bases, with 15 bases between the two germline ends. The chain's CDR3 is CASSNKQGPYEQYF. The CDR3 bases are TGTGCCAGCAGTAACAAACAGGGTCCGTACGAGCAGTACTTC.

The chain carries TRBV5-6 and TRBJ2-3; D gene unclear. Germline loops: CDR1 SGHDT, CDR2 YYEEEE. This CDR3 region has 11 residues. Trimming pared 4 bases from V and 5 bases from J, leaving 5 bases between. The DNA for the CDR3 is TGTGCCAGCAGCCTAGGAGATACGCAGTATTTT. Translated, it gives CASSLGDTQYF.

The chain couples TRBV5-1 to TRBJ2-5; 8 bases are shared with TRBD1. The germline gives CDR1 SGHRS, CDR2 YFSETQ. This CDR3 is 15 amino acids long. The trim removed 0 bases at V and 5 bases at J, leaving 6 bases unmatched. In DNA, the CDR3 is TGCGCCAGCAGCTTGGGGACAGGGAGAGGGGAGACCCAGTACTTC. Translation: CASSLGTGRGETQYF.

CDR3 in DNA: TGCAGTGCTAGTCAGGGTCCCACTGAAGCTTTCTTT. Translation: CSASQGPTEAFF. The chain carries TRBV20-1 and TRBJ1-1; weak D call: TRBD1 (5 bases). Germline CDR1 and CDR2: DFQATT and SNEGSKA (reference sequence). V gave up 3 bases and J gave up 4 bases, with 9 bases separating them. The CDR3 is 12 amino acids.

This sequence joins TRBV7-9 and TRBJ1-2, with TRBD1 matching 9 bases. Germline lookup yields CDR1 SEHNR and CDR2 FQNEAQ (reference sequence). The CDR3 consists of 16 residues. The ends lost 5 bases at V and 3 bases at J; junction bases unmatched: 10. The CDR3 sequence: CASSIYRDREDYGYTF. The DNA of the CDR3 is TGTGCCAGCAGCATCTACCGGGACAGGGAAGACTATGGCTACACCTTC.

This clone was recorded once. V usage is TRBV6-4 and J usage is TRBJ2-1, with 9 bases lining up with TRBD2. The J segment lost 5 bases and the V segment lost 0 bases, leaving 2 bases of the junction unmatched. This CDR3 has 15 amino acids. Germline lookup yields CDR1 MRHNA and CDR2 SNTAGT. The CDR3 here is CASSDSSGGNNEQFF. CDR3 bases: TGTGCCAGCAGTGACTCGAGCGGGGGGAACAATGAGCAGTTCTTC.

The chain recombines TRBV10-3 with TRBJ2-5; D is perhaps TRBD2 (5 bases). CDR1 is ENHRY and CDR2 is SYGVKD in the germline V gene. This CDR3 comprises 14 residues. Between the trimmed V and J ends, which lost 4 bases and 2 bases, there was a span of 11 bases. CDR3 in DNA: TGTGCCATCAGTGTCTCGGGGATTCAAGAGACCCAGTACTTC. Translation gives CAISVSGIQETQYF.

This chain links TRBV5-1 with TRBJ2-1; 7 positions agree with TRBD2. V was clipped by 4 bases and J by 0 bases; unmatched bases: 4. CDR1 is SGHRS and CDR2 is YFSETQ in the germline V gene. This CDR3 comprises 15 residues. The DNA for the CDR3 is TGCGCCAGCAGCCACCCGGGGGGCTCCTACAATGAGCAGTTCTTC. Residues: CASSHPGGSYNEQFF.

V gene TRBV3-1 (or the pseudogene TRBV3-2) combines with J gene TRBJ2-2, with a possible D match to TRBD2 (5 bases). Germline loops: CDR1 LGHDT, CDR2 YNNKEL (reference sequence). The CDR3 loop spans 16 amino acids. Trimming pared 0 bases from V and 3 bases from J, leaving 11 bases between. CDR3 bases: TGTGCCAGCAGCCAAGATTTTACGGGGTACACCGGGGAGCTGTTTTTT. It specifies CASSQDFTGYTGELFF.

The chain is built from TRBV27 and TRBJ2-7, with D perhaps TRBD1 (6 bases). V lost 5 bases to trimming and J lost 3 bases, with 20 bases between them. Germline values: CDR1 MNHEY, CDR2 SMNVEV (reference sequence). The CDR3 is 16 residues long. The CDR3 DNA reads TGTGCCAGCAGTAGAGGAACCGGGACAAATCACTACGAGCAGTACTTC. Residues: CASSRGTGTNHYEQYF.

This clone was seen only once. V usage is TRBV19 and J usage is TRBJ1-5; D remains unclear. The CDR3 runs to 13 residues. Trimming shortened V by 7 bases and J by 8 bases, and 15 bases separated the two germline ends. Germline V gene sequence: CDR1 LNHDA, CDR2 SQIVND (reference sequence). This chain's CDR3 is CASIGKGGEPQHF. CDR3 nucleotides: TGTGCCAGTATAGGAAAGGGCGGGGAGCCCCAGCATTTT.

This chain connects TRBV5-1 to TRBJ2-3; 7 positions match TRBD2. Germline trimming cut 4 bases from V and 4 bases from J; bases unmatched to any gene: 9. The CDR3 has 15 amino acids. Per germline, CDR1 SGHRS and CDR2 YFSETQ. CDR3 DNA: TGCGCCAGCAGCGGCAGACTAGCTCAAGCAGATACGCAGTATTTT. It translates to CASSGRLAQADTQYF. Filled out from reference TRBV5-1 and TRBJ2-3, the complete variable domain reads KAGVTQTPRYLIKTRGQQVTLSCSPISGHRSVSWYQQTPGQGLQFLFEYFSETQRNKGNFPGRFSGRQFSNSRSEMNVSTLELGDSALYLCASSGRLAQADTQYFGPGTRLTVL.

The V call is TRBV27, the J call TRBJ1-1; D not resolved. The germline gives CDR1 MNHEY, CDR2 SMNVEV (reference sequence). The CDR3 totals 15 residues. The germline V and J ends were trimmed by 6 bases and 0 bases, with 14 bases remaining between them. The CDR3 DNA follows: TGTGCCAGCAGGAGTCTGTCCCCCCTGAACACTGAAGCTTTCTTT. Its translation is CASRSLSPLNTEAFF.

The chain links TRBV5-4 to TRBJ2-5; tentatively, D is TRBD1 (6 bases). Germline V gives CDR1 SGHNT, CDR2 YYREEE (reference sequence). This CDR3 region has 15 residues. V shed 0 bases and J shed 8 bases, with 17 bases lying between them. The CDR3 coding sequence is TGTGCCAGCAGCTTGGGGCAGGGGCCTTTGGATACCCAGTACTTC. This codes for CASSLGQGPLDTQYF.

The V call is TRBV18, the J call TRBJ2-5, with 7 nucleotides matching TRBD2. V was pared by 0 bases and J by 2 bases, with 6 bases of the junction left unmatched. CDR1 is KGHSH, CDR2 LQKENI, per germline. This CDR3 contains 16 residues. DNA of the CDR3: TGTGCCAGCTCACCACCGGTGCGGGGGTTACAAGAGACCCAGTACTTC. It yields the protein CASSPPVRGLQETQYF.

V is TRBV12-3 or TRBV12-4 and J is TRBJ1-4; D is possibly TRBD1 (5 bases). Trimming stripped 0 bases from V and 8 bases from J, with 7 bases between. CDR3 length: 13 residues. CDR3 loop: CASSLAEGEKLFF. The CDR3 DNA is TGTGCCAGCAGTTTAGCGGAGGGGGAAAAACTGTTTTTT.

The chain combines TRBV18 with TRBJ2-7; TRBD2 matches at 12 bases. Trimming at V came to 2 bases and at J to 6 bases, leaving 8 bases not matched to a gene. The CDR3 spans 16 residues. Germline V lookup: CDR1 KGHSH, CDR2 LQKENI. CDR3 nucleotide sequence: TGTGCCAGCTCACCAGTGACTAGCGGGAGTTTCTCCGAGCAGTACTTC. Translation gives CASSPVTSGSFSEQYF.

This sequence joins TRBV6-6 and TRBJ2-7, with 7 nucleotides matching TRBD1. Trimming at V came to 6 bases and at J to 0 bases, leaving 5 bases not matched to a gene. The germline V gene encodes CDR1 MNHNY and CDR2 SVGAGI (reference sequence). The CDR3 runs to 14 residues. The CDR3 sequence is CASRHWDSSYEQYF. The CDR3 DNA reads TGTGCCAGCAGACACTGGGACAGCTCCTACGAGCAGTACTTC.

The chain has TRBV4-1 and TRBJ2-5, with TRBD1 matching 7 bases. The CDR3 is made up of 13 amino acids. The ends lost 1 base at V and 5 bases at J; junction bases unmatched: 1. CDR1 is MGHRA, CDR2 YSYEKL, per germline. The CDR3 here is CASSQVRGETQYF. The CDR3 DNA sequence: TGCGCCAGCAGCCAAGTCAGGGGGGAGACCCAGTACTTC.

The rearrangement links TRBV6-6 to TRBJ2-3; 9 bases map to TRBD2. Germline values: CDR1 MNHNY, CDR2 SVGAGI (reference sequence). V gave up 5 bases and J gave up 1 base; unmatched junction bases: 10. This CDR3 is built from 17 residues. The DNA of the CDR3 is TGTGCCAGCAGTCCCCTCCTCGTAGCGGGGGGCACAGATACGCAGTATTTT. The encoded protein is CASSPLLVAGGTDTQYF.

Points on this clone: Other nucleotide sequences in the sample specify the same CDR3. The rearrangement links TRBV11-3 to TRBJ2-5, with a possible D match to TRBD1 (7 bases). This CDR3 spans 15 amino acids. Germline assignment: CDR1 SGHNT and CDR2 YENEEA. Trimming cost V 5 bases and J 2 bases, with 15 bases left between them. The CDR3 loop reads CASSPGGTAQETQYF. CDR3 sequence (DNA): TGTGCCAGCAGCCCAGGGGGGACAGCTCAAGAGACCCAGTACTTC.

The chain joins TRBV12-3 or TRBV12-4 to TRBJ1-2; tentative D call: TRBD1 (5 bases). V was pared by 5 bases and J by 5 bases, with 12 bases between. The CDR3 sequence is 13 residues long. CDR3 coding DNA: TGTGCCAGCAGTATTAACAGGCAGTATGGCTACACCTTC. Translated, it gives CASSINRQYGYTF.

This chain uses TRBV5-6 with TRBJ2-7, with 12 bases lining up with TRBD2. Germline V gene data show CDR1 as SGHDT and CDR2 as YYEEEE. J was trimmed by 5 bases and V by 4 bases; bases with no gene match: 4. The CDR3 extends over 14 amino acids. The CDR3 DNA sequence: TGTGCCAGCAGCCGACTAGCGGGAGAGGACGAGCAGTACTTC. Translated: CASSRLAGEDEQYF.